Below are 15 T cell receptor beta chains sequenced from a single sample in a study of T-cell reconstitution after alpha-beta-depleted transplantation in children. Unique molecular identifiers were incorporated into the prepared TCRbeta library. A single record per CDR3 protein comes from TCRdb applying MiXCR to the PCR reads. In the table there are over 200,000 distinct CDR3 sequences, about 9.2% of which are singletons. Sequencing was performed on PBMCs from the stem cell graft donor, taken from the stem cell graft. These receptors all stem from a human donor who donated a stem cell graft to a child with acute lymphoblastic leukemia.

This clonotype was detected only a few times. This chain uses TRBV4-3 with TRBJ1-1, with a tentative D call TRBD1 (6 bases). CDR3 length: 14 residues. Germline V gene sequence: CDR1 LGHNA, CDR2 YSLEER. V was cut by 4 bases and J by 7 bases, with 16 bases left in between. The CDR3 spells CASSPKQGSNEAFF. The CDR3 DNA reads TGCGCCAGCAGCCCCAAACAGGGCTCTAATGAAGCTTTCTTT.

The chain combines TRBV28 with TRBJ1-1; no firm D call. V was shortened by 5 bases and J by 4 bases, with 11 bases between the two germline ends. The germline V gene has CDR1 MDHEN and CDR2 SYDVKM. CDR3 length: 13 residues. CDR3 DNA sequence: TGTGCCAGCAGTCCCCCGGAAGGCACTGAAGCTTTCTTT. Amino acid sequence: CASSPPEGTEAFF.

This clonotype was detected only a few times. The CDR3 region has the DNA TGCAGCGTTGCTGACTGGGCTGCTTTCTTT. Protein: CSVADWAAFF. The rearrangement links TRBV29-1 to TRBJ1-1; no clear D gene. V dropped 4 bases and J dropped 11 bases, with 11 bases sitting between them. CDR3 size: 10 residues. The V gene's germline CDR1 is SQVTM and CDR2 ANQGSEA.

This clonotype was recorded many times. This chain links TRBV20-1 with TRBJ2-7; no firm D call. The germline V and J ends were trimmed by 8 bases and 4 bases, with 9 bases remaining between them. Germline V gives CDR1 DFQATT, CDR2 SNEGSKA (reference sequence). This CDR3 region has 10 residues. The CDR3 reads CSLDTYEQYF. In DNA form, the CDR3 reads TGCAGTCTCGACACTTACGAGCAGTACTTC.

This clonotype was counted at least ten times. The gene calls are TRBV12-3 or TRBV12-4 and TRBJ1-4, with D maybe TRBD1 (6 bases). This CDR3 is built from 13 residues. Trimming took off 6 bases at V and 8 bases at J, with 13 bases between the two ends. The CDR3 reads CASSPQQGEKLFF. In DNA form, the CDR3 reads TGTGCCAGCAGCCCCCAACAGGGAGAAAAACTGTTTTTT.

The J gene is TRBJ2-1, the V gene TRBV30; D may correspond to TRBD1 or TRBD2 (5 bases each). Germline V CDR1 and CDR2: GTSNPN, SVGIG (reference sequence). Trimming removed 3 bases at V and 0 bases at J, with 15 bases between. The length of the CDR3 is 16 residues. In nucleotides, the CDR3 is TGTGCCTGGAGCGCCTCCGGGACCCCCTCCTACAATGAGCAGTTCTTC. Its protein product is CAWSASGTPSYNEQFF.

This clonotype was observed many times. The chain couples TRBV27 to TRBJ2-2; D remains ambiguous. Trimming took off 3 bases at V and 8 bases at J, with 7 bases between the two ends. Looked up from germline, CDR1 is MNHEY and CDR2 is SMNVEV (reference sequence). The CDR3 extends over 12 amino acids. The CDR3 nucleotides read TGTGCCAGCAGTTTGATCTCGGGGGAGCTGTTTTTT. It encodes CASSLISGELFF.

The sample holds many counts of this clonotype. The V and J genes are TRBV6-1 and TRBJ2-3, with unresolved D. There are 15 residues in the CDR3. Per the germline V gene, CDR1 is MNHNS and CDR2 is SASEGT. The germline V and J ends were trimmed by 6 bases and 0 bases, with 13 bases remaining between them. The CDR3 is CASSPRALSTDTQYF. The CDR3 nucleotides read TGTGCCAGCAGCCCTCGGGCCCTAAGCACAGATACGCAGTATTTT.

The chain recombines TRBV6-4 with TRBJ1-3, with D unresolved. This CDR3 region has 19 residues. Per the germline V gene, CDR1 is MRHNA and CDR2 is SNTAGT. V shed 6 bases and J shed 1 base, with 25 bases lying between them. The CDR3 DNA reads as TGTGCCAGCAGCCTGGTTGGAGTCGGTGGGGTTCGGTCTGGAAACACCATATATTTT. Amino acid sequence: CASSLVGVGGVRSGNTIYF.

The V gene is TRBV20-1, the J gene TRBJ1-2, with 8 bases aligning to TRBD1. Looked up from germline, CDR1 is DFQATT and CDR2 is SNEGSKA (reference sequence). With V trimmed by 1 base and J by 6 bases, 4 bases remained unmatched. The CDR3 runs 13 residues. The CDR3 DNA sequence: TGCAGTGCTAGAGGGACAGGGAATAATGGCTACACCTTC. It is translated as CSARGTGNNGYTF.

CDR3 residues: CASSPLGGVIVKDTQYF. CDR3 DNA sequence: TGTGCCAGCAGTCCCCTCGGAGGAGTTATCGTGAAAGATACGCAGTATTTT. The J gene is TRBJ2-3, the V gene TRBV27, with TRBD2 as a possible D gene (5 bases). The CDR3 is 17 amino acids. V lost 5 bases and J lost 5, with 23 bases in between. Germline values: CDR1 MNHEY, CDR2 SMNVEV (reference sequence).

This chain links TRBV5-1 with TRBJ2-1, with a possible D match to TRBD2 (5 bases). The length of the CDR3 is 15 residues. V lost 0 bases and J lost 1, with 8 bases in between. Germline V CDR1 and CDR2: SGHRS, YFSETQ. CDR3 coding DNA: TGCGCCAGCAGCTTGGACGGGGATTCCTACAATGAGCAGTTCTTC. Protein product: CASSLDGDSYNEQFF.

The V gene is TRBV12-3 or TRBV12-4, the J gene TRBJ1-1; possibly TRBD1 for D (5 bases). This CDR3 has 13 residues. Trimming pared 1 base from V and 8 bases from J, leaving 11 bases between. The CDR3 DNA reads TGTGCCAGCAGTTTAGTTGCTCGACAGGAAGCTTTCTTT. Residues: CASSLVARQEAFF.

In its sample, this clonotype was seen a few times. This chain links TRBV6-2 or TRBV6-3 with TRBJ2-2; D is uncertain. V was pared by 4 bases and J by 6 bases, with 9 bases between. Germline loops: CDR1 MNHEY, CDR2 SVGEGT. The CDR3 loop spans 13 amino acids. The CDR3 is CASSSGPAGELFF. The CDR3 DNA is TGTGCCAGCAGTTCAGGTCCGGCCGGGGAGCTGTTTTTT.

At least ten counts were recorded for this clonotype. The chain is built from TRBV3-1 and TRBJ2-7; possible D gene TRBD1, 5 bases. Trimming left V 4 bases short and J 2 bases short, with 12 bases between. Germline V CDR1 and CDR2: LGHDT, YNNKEL (reference sequence). The CDR3 covers 14 residues. In nucleotides, the CDR3 is TGTGCCAGCAGCCTAGGGGCGAGGACCTACGAGCAGTACTTC. Translating gives CASSLGARTYEQYF.